Below, 27 T cell receptor beta chains from the same sample are listed, as sequenced in a study of T cell responses to AZD1222 COVID-19 vaccine. Clones were sequenced by immunoSEQ multiplex PCR, and TCRdb holds only the in-frame ones, with some missing. Among 150,000 to 200,000 clones listed, about 92% were seen once. The sample in question was peripheral blood, obtained on day 0 of AZD1222 vaccination. Every receptor here comes from an adult in good health.

V is TRBV10-3 and J is TRBJ1-1; 7 bases match TRBD1. J gave up 3 bases and V 6 bases, and 13 bases lay outside the gene matches. Germline values: CDR1 ENHRY, CDR2 SYGVKD. The CDR3 is 16 amino acids. CDR3 DNA sequence: TGTGCCATCAGGCCGACTGGGGCAGGGGGAGACACTGAAGCTTTCTTT. Protein product: CAIRPTGAGGDTEAFF.

The gene calls are TRBV30 and TRBJ1-4; D is possibly TRBD1 (6 bases). Between the trimmed V and J ends, which lost 4 bases and 3 bases, there was a span of 15 bases. CDR3 length equals 15 residues. The germline V gene encodes CDR1 GTSNPN and CDR2 SVGIG (reference sequence). The CDR3 DNA is TGTGCCTGGAACCCCTCCGGACAGCCTAATGAAAAACTGTTTTTT. Its protein is CAWNPSGQPNEKLFF.

The chain employs TRBV7-2 and TRBJ1-1, with D possibly being TRBD1 (6 bases). Germline-derived CDR1 and CDR2 are SGHTA and FQGNSA. The CDR3 is 15 residues long. The V end lost 2 bases, the J end lost 0 bases, and 10 bases lay between the germline ends. CDR3 sequence (DNA): TGTGCCAGCAGCTTACAGGGGACGGTGAACACTGAAGCTTTCTTT. It is translated as CASSLQGTVNTEAFF.

The CDR3 sequence: CASSILGGTGVDNYGYTF. The CDR3 nucleotides are TGCGCCAGCAGCATACTTGGGGGTACAGGAGTAGATAACTATGGCTACACCTTC. The chain carries TRBV5-1 and TRBJ1-2; a weak D match, TRBD1 (5 bases). This CDR3 has 18 residues. The germline gives CDR1 SGHRS, CDR2 YFSETQ. Deletions cut 4 bases from V and 1 base from J, with 23 bases between.

This clone appeared a few times. This chain links TRBV7-8 with TRBJ2-5, with a tentative D call TRBD2 (6 bases). CDR1 SGHVS and CDR2 FQNEAQ come from the germline V gene. V was pared by 6 bases and J by 3 bases, with 17 bases between. This CDR3 is 15 amino acids long. CDR3 protein: CASSFLAKGKETQYF. Here the CDR3 DNA reads TGTGCCAGCAGTTTCCTAGCGAAGGGAAAAGAGACCCAGTACTTC.

The rearrangement uses TRBV9 and TRBJ2-5; D not resolved. Deletions cut 0 bases from V and 3 bases from J, with 12 bases between. The CDR3 is made up of 15 amino acids. The germline gives CDR1 SGDLS, CDR2 YYNGEE. CDR3 sequence (DNA): TGTGCCAGCAGCGTAGATCTGGGTGCCAAAGAGACCCAGTACTTC. Encoded protein: CASSVDLGAKETQYF. Variable domain in full (rest from reference TRBV9 and TRBJ2-5): DSGVTQTPKHLITATGQRVTLRCSPRSGDLSVYWYQQSLDQGLQFLIQYYNGEERAKGNILERFSAQQFPDLHSELNLSSLELGDSALYFCASSVDLGAKETQYFGPGTRLLVL.

The gene calls are TRBV5-1 and TRBJ2-3; TRBD1 is a possible D gene (6 bases). Deletions cut 4 bases from V and 0 bases from J, with 9 bases between. The CDR3 extends over 14 amino acids. Germline V gene lookup returns CDR1 SGHRS and CDR2 YFSETQ. The CDR3 reads CASSLTGSTDTQYF. As DNA, the CDR3 is TGCGCCAGCAGCCTTACAGGGAGCACAGATACGCAGTATTTT.

This clone was observed a handful of times. The chain joins TRBV27 to TRBJ2-3; tentatively, D is TRBD1 or TRBD2 (5 bases each). The CDR3 is made up of 18 amino acids. The V and J ends lost 6 bases and 7 bases respectively, with 29 bases between them. Germline CDR1 is MNHEY and CDR2 is SMNVEV (reference sequence). CDR3 coding DNA: TGTGCCAGCAGCTCCGGGCGATCCAGGGTCGGGGTTGGGTATACGCAGTATTTT. Translating gives CASSSGRSRVGVGYTQYF.

The J gene is TRBJ1-2, the V gene TRBV14, with 7 bases lining up with TRBD1. Germline lookup yields CDR1 SGHDN and CDR2 FVKESK. CDR3 size: 13 residues. V gave up 4 bases and J gave up 7 bases; unmatched junction bases: 6. This CDR3 is CASSLQGFAGYTF. The CDR3 nucleotides read TGTGCCAGCAGCCTACAGGGGTTCGCTGGCTACACCTTC.

This chain joins TRBV27 and TRBJ2-2, with D possibly matching TRBD2 (6 bases). The V gene lost 8 bases and the J gene lost 6 bases, with 16 bases spanning the gap. This CDR3 has 14 residues. Germline CDR1 MNHEY, CDR2 SMNVEV (reference sequence). The CDR3 DNA follows: TGTGCCAGCGCCCCGGGACTTTACGCCGGGGAGCTGTTTTTT. This codes for CASAPGLYAGELFF.

The CDR3 bases are TGTGCCAGCAGCAGGGCTTGGGGCACTGAAGCTTTCTTT. Translating gives CASSRAWGTEAFF. The J gene is TRBJ1-1, the V gene TRBV7-7; D gene ambiguous. Trimming pared 5 bases from V and 4 bases from J, leaving 11 bases between. CDR3 length: 13 amino acids. Germline V gene lookup returns CDR1 SSHAT and CDR2 FNYEAQ (reference sequence). Supplemented by reference TRBV7-7 and TRBJ1-1, the full variable domain reads GAGVSQSPRYKVTKRGQDVTLRCDPISSHATLYWYQQALGQGPEFLTYFNYEAQPDKSGLPSDRFSAERPEGSISTLTIQRTEQRDSAMYRCASSRAWGTEAFFGQGTRLTVV.

The chain recombines TRBV2 with TRBJ1-2; D is unresolved. The CDR3 consists of 12 residues. V lost 4 bases to trimming and J lost 8 bases, with 11 bases between them. Germline assignment: CDR1 SNHLY and CDR2 FYNNEI. The CDR3 DNA sequence: TGTGCCAGCAGTGGAGGGAGCTACGGCTACACCTTC. It translates to CASSGGSYGYTF.

This clone was observed once. The chain couples TRBV27 to TRBJ1-1; D ambiguous. Germline V gives CDR1 MNHEY, CDR2 SMNVEV (reference sequence). Trimming left V 3 bases short and J 1 base short, with 18 bases between. The CDR3 has 17 residues. CDR3 sequence (DNA): TGTGCCAGCAGTTTCCGTAAAGGGCTCAGCCCGAACACTGAAGCTTTCTTT. Amino acids: CASSFRKGLSPNTEAFF.

The chain has TRBV5-1 and TRBJ1-1, with D uncertain. The V end lost 4 bases, the J end lost 12 bases, and 19 bases lay between the germline ends. The germline CDR1 and CDR2 sequences are SGHRS and YFSETQ. This CDR3 has 13 amino acids. The chain's CDR3 is CASSDPAGITTFF. In DNA form, the CDR3 reads TGCGCCAGCAGCGACCCGGCGGGTATCACGACTTTCTTT.

CDR3 in amino acids: CASSTAYEQFF. For the CDR3, the DNA is TGTGCCAGCAGTACCGCGTACGAGCAGTTCTTC. The gene calls are TRBV27 and TRBJ2-1; D is uncertain. Trimming cost V 5 bases and J 10 bases, with 9 bases left between them. Germline V lookup: CDR1 MNHEY, CDR2 SMNVEV (reference sequence). This CDR3 region has 11 residues.

The genes are TRBV7-4 and TRBJ1-5; possible D gene TRBD1, 5 bases. The V gene lost 0 bases and the J gene lost 0 bases, with 15 bases spanning the gap. CDR1 SGHVT and CDR2 SQSDAQ come from the germline V gene. The length of the CDR3 is 18 residues. CDR3 DNA sequence: TGTGCCAGCAGCTTAGCCCCGACAGAGAATTATAGCAATCAGCCCCAGCATTTT. Translated: CASSLAPTENYSNQPQHF. The full variable domain, its missing parts supplied by reference TRBV7-4 and TRBJ1-5, is GAGVSQSPRYKVAKRGRDVALRCDSISGHVTLYWYRQTLGQGSEVLTYSQSDAQRDKSGRPSGRFSAERPERSVSTLKIQRTEQGDSAVYLCASSLAPTENYSNQPQHFGDGTRLSIL.

V gene TRBV19 combines with J gene TRBJ1-1, with D tentatively TRBD1 (6 bases). Trimming removed 6 bases from V and 1 base from J, with 18 bases in between. The CDR3 extends over 16 amino acids. Germline values: CDR1 LNHDA, CDR2 SQIVND (reference sequence). The CDR3 loop reads CASRETGFPPNTEAFF. The CDR3 bases are TGTGCCAGTAGAGAGACAGGTTTCCCCCCGAACACTGAAGCTTTCTTT.

V usage is TRBV5-1 and J usage is TRBJ1-1; TRBD1 agrees at 8 bases. V dropped 0 bases and J dropped 5; count of bases not matched to a gene: 3. Germline V CDR1 and CDR2: SGHRS, YFSETQ. CDR3 size: 14 residues. The CDR3 loop is CASSLGTGLTEAFF. CDR3 bases: TGCGCCAGCAGCTTGGGGACAGGGTTGACTGAAGCTTTCTTT.

The gene calls are TRBV19 and TRBJ1-5; 9 nucleotides agree with TRBD1. CDR3 length equals 14 residues. With 3 bases clipped from V and 7 bases from J, the junction kept 4 bases outside the gene matches. Germline CDR1 reads LNHDA; CDR2 reads SQIVND (reference sequence). For the CDR3, the DNA is TGTGCCAGTAGTATGGGGGGACAGGGCCAGCCCCAGCATTTT. Translation: CASSMGGQGQPQHF.

This clone was detected once. The genes are TRBV3-1 (or the pseudogene TRBV3-2) and TRBJ2-3; possible D gene TRBD1, 5 bases. Trimming took 3 bases from V and 6 from J, leaving 16 bases between them. Germline lookup yields CDR1 LGHDT and CDR2 YNNKEL (reference sequence). This CDR3 is built from 15 residues. CDR3 loop: CASSHQGVRADTQYF. CDR3 nucleotides: TGTGCCAGCAGCCACCAAGGGGTCAGGGCTGATACGCAGTATTTT.

The chain combines TRBV7-9 with TRBJ1-1; 7 bases are shared with TRBD1. V lost 2 bases to trimming and J lost 5 bases; unmatched junction nucleotides: 8. Germline V lookup: CDR1 SEHNR, CDR2 FQNEAQ (reference sequence). The CDR3 sequence is 15 residues long. CDR3 sequence: CASSLSWDSQTEAFF. The CDR3 DNA is TGTGCCAGCAGCTTAAGTTGGGACAGTCAAACTGAAGCTTTCTTT.

V and J are TRBV11-2 and TRBJ1-1, with a possible D match to TRBD1 (6 bases). The germline V and J ends were trimmed by 4 bases and 7 bases, with 10 bases remaining between them. The germline gives CDR1 SGHAT, CDR2 FQNNGV. The CDR3 is made up of 12 amino acids. CDR3 coding DNA: TGTGCCAGCAGCTCACAGGGATTTGAAGCTTTCTTT. Translation gives CASSSQGFEAFF. Using reference TRBV11-2 and TRBJ1-1 for the parts outside the CDR3, the full variable domain is EAGVAQSPRYKIIEKRQSVAFWCNPISGHATLYWYQQILGQGPKLLIQFQNNGVVDDSQLPKDRFSAERLKGVDSTLKIQPAKLEDSAVYLCASSSQGFEAFFGQGTRLTVV.

The chain combines TRBV7-3 with TRBJ2-1, with a tentative D call TRBD1 (6 bases). Germline CDR1 is SGHTA and CDR2 is FQGTGA. V was pared by 2 bases and J by 6 bases, with 8 bases between. This CDR3 has 13 amino acids. For the CDR3, the DNA is TGTGCCAGCAGCTTAGGGGGCCCCAATGAGCAGTTCTTC. The encoded protein is CASSLGGPNEQFF.

The chain combines TRBV5-8 with TRBJ2-2; D not certain. This CDR3 contains 15 residues. The V gene's germline CDR1 is SGHTS and CDR2 YDEGEE. V lost 1 base to trimming and J lost 4 bases, with 11 bases between them. In DNA form, the CDR3 reads TGTGCCAGCAGCTTGACTCTCCCGGGCACCGGGGAGCTGTTTTTT. This encodes CASSLTLPGTGELFF.

The V gene is TRBV4-1, the J gene TRBJ1-5, with a weak D call TRBD1 (5 bases). Germline CDR1 reads MGHRA; CDR2 reads YSYEKL. The V end was cut by 0 bases, the J end by 7 bases, with 16 bases between. There are 16 residues in the CDR3. The CDR3 nucleotides read TGCGCCAGCAGCCAAGAGTGGGCCATGCGGGGCCAGCCCCAGCATTTT. This translates into CASSQEWAMRGQPQHF.

The V call is TRBV4-2, the J call TRBJ1-6, with 7 bases identical to TRBD1. The CDR3 consists of 18 residues. From germline, CDR1 is LGHNA and CDR2 YNFKEQ. V shed 0 bases, J shed 3 bases, and the junction held 8 bases outside the gene matches. This chain's CDR3 is CASSQELRGASYNSPLHF. In nucleotides, the CDR3 is TGTGCCAGCAGCCAAGAACTCAGGGGGGCTAGCTATAATTCACCCCTCCACTTT.

This chain joins TRBV4-2 and TRBJ1-6; D gene unclear. The germline gives CDR1 LGHNA, CDR2 YNFKEQ. The germline V and J ends were trimmed by 0 bases and 6 bases, with 12 bases remaining between them. The CDR3 length is 16 residues. The CDR3 bases are TGTGCCAGCAGCCAAGAGGACTCTACTGCTAATTCACCCCTCCACTTT. It translates to CASSQEDSTANSPLHF.